The 20 T cell receptor beta chains below were found in one sample sequenced in a study of CD8+ T cells in alopecia areata. Treatment described: oral pan-JAK inhibitor, 5-10 mg twice daily. Isolated RNA was reverse transcribed into cDNA used as the sequencing template. Using immunoSEQ multiplex PCR, the repertoire was profiled, and TCRdb retains in-frame clones only, with some absent. This table holds fewer than 250,000 clones, around two fifths found once. The specimen was CD4+ T cells sorted from blood, collected around week 37, from a patient treated with tofacitinib. Every receptor here comes from a human donor with alopecia areata.

This clone was counted between two and nine times. This chain connects TRBV29-1 to TRBJ2-5; 10 positions agree with TRBD2. Trimming at V came to 6 bases and at J to 6 bases, leaving 7 bases not matched to a gene. The germline V gene encodes CDR1 SQVTM and CDR2 ANQGSEA. The CDR3 totals 13 residues. The CDR3 reads CSVPAGGGKTQYF. As DNA, the CDR3 is TGCAGCGTCCCAGCGGGAGGGGGGAAGACCCAGTACTTC.

The chain joins TRBV29-1 to TRBJ1-2; D is possibly TRBD1 (5 bases). Germline V gives CDR1 SQVTM, CDR2 ANQGSEA. CDR3 length: 14 residues. Trimming left V 5 bases short and J 4 bases short, with 17 bases between. The CDR3 DNA is TGCAGCGTTCGTGAACCTCGGACAAGCTATGGCTACACCTTC. Translated, it gives CSVREPRTSYGYTF.

This clone appeared a few times. V gene TRBV7-2 combines with J gene TRBJ2-6; perhaps TRBD1 as D (5 bases). Germline assignment: CDR1 SGHTA and CDR2 FQGNSA. The CDR3 consists of 15 residues. Trimming stripped 3 bases from V and 4 bases from J, with 10 bases between. This CDR3 is CASSFTGTGANVLTF. In DNA form, the CDR3 reads TGTGCCAGCAGCTTCACAGGTACCGGGGCCAACGTCCTGACTTTC. Based on the CDR3 plus reference TRBV7-2 and TRBJ2-6, the full variable domain is GAGVSQSPSNKVTEKGKDVELRCDPISGHTALYWYRQSLGQGLEFLIYFQGNSAPDKSGLPSDRFSAERTGGSVSTLTIQRTQQEDSAVYLCASSFTGTGANVLTFGAGSRLTVL.

This clone has a handful of counts. V gene TRBV5-1 combines with J gene TRBJ2-2, with 8 nucleotides matching TRBD2. The CDR3 is 16 residues long. V dropped 4 bases and J dropped 7; count of bases not matched to a gene: 12. Germline-derived CDR1 and CDR2 are SGHRS and YFSETQ. The CDR3 is CASSSSVGRAVGELFF. Here the CDR3 DNA reads TGCGCCAGCAGCAGCAGTGTCGGGAGGGCCGTCGGGGAGCTGTTTTTT. The whole variable domain, filled in from reference TRBV5-1 and TRBJ2-2, reads KAGVTQTPRYLIKTRGQQVTLSCSPISGHRSVSWYQQTPGQGLQFLFEYFSETQRNKGNFPGRFSGRQFSNSRSEMNVSTLELGDSALYLCASSSSVGRAVGELFFGEGSRLTVL.

This rearrangement joins TRBV11-2 to TRBJ1-5; D is perhaps TRBD1 (5 bases). Germline assignment: CDR1 SGHAT and CDR2 FQNNGV. V was cut by 5 bases and J by 0 bases, with 11 bases left in between. The CDR3 loop spans 15 amino acids. This CDR3 is CASSQTAYSNQPQHF. In nucleotides, the CDR3 is TGTGCCAGCAGCCAGACAGCGTATAGCAATCAGCCCCAGCATTTT.

The rearrangement uses TRBV29-1 and TRBJ2-1; 10 bases align to TRBD2. V was pared by 7 bases and J by 10 bases, with 13 bases of the junction left unmatched. The CDR3 sequence is 14 residues long. Germline V lookup: CDR1 SQVTM, CDR2 ANQGSEA. CDR3 amino acids: CSGGQLAGDGEQFF. CDR3 nucleotides: TGCAGCGGAGGGCAGCTAGCGGGAGATGGAGAGCAGTTCTTC.

CDR3 region: CASSLKAGLSDTQYF. As DNA, the CDR3 is TGTGCCAGCAGCCTTAAGGCGGGACTATCGGATACGCAGTATTTT. V is TRBV9 and J is TRBJ2-3; 7 bases agree with TRBD2. V lost 4 bases, J lost 6 bases, and 11 bases stayed unmatched. This CDR3 has 15 residues. Germline assignment: CDR1 SGDLS and CDR2 YYNGEE.

The J gene is TRBJ2-5, the V gene TRBV29-1; 11 bases match TRBD2. Looked up from germline, CDR1 is SQVTM and CDR2 is ANQGSEA. This CDR3 contains 14 residues. J was trimmed by 3 bases and V by 6 bases; bases with no gene match: 6. CDR3 nucleotide sequence: TGCAGCGTCCAGATAGCGGGAGGGAAAGAGACCCAGTACTTC. Residues: CSVQIAGGKETQYF.

This clone turned up a few times. CDR3 sequence: CASTPRRETQYF. The CDR3 bases are TGTGCCAGCACCCCGCGGAGGGAGACCCAGTACTTC. The V and J genes are TRBV6-6 and TRBJ2-5; D is perhaps TRBD2 (5 bases). CDR1 MNHNY and CDR2 SVGAGI come from the germline V gene (reference sequence). V lost 7 bases, J lost 5 bases, and 11 bases lay in between. This CDR3 is 12 amino acids long.

Here the CDR3 DNA reads TGTGCCAGCTCGCCCCGGACAGACGCTTGGGGCGAGCAGTACTTC. This translates into CASSPRTDAWGEQYF. The chain carries TRBV18 and TRBJ2-7; weak D call: TRBD1 (6 bases). V was clipped by 6 bases and J by 6 bases, with 21 bases between them. There are 15 residues in the CDR3. Germline assignment: CDR1 KGHSH and CDR2 LQKENI.

The rearrangement uses TRBV7-2 and TRBJ2-5, with D possibly being TRBD2 (6 bases). V was cut by 5 bases and J by 5 bases, with 18 bases left in between. CDR3 length: 15 amino acids. CDR1 and CDR2 from the germline V gene are SGHTA and FQGNSA. The CDR3 reads CASSRELGVRETQYF. In DNA, the CDR3 is TGTGCCAGCAGCCGGGAGTTAGGGGTGAGGGAGACCCAGTACTTC.

The V and J genes are TRBV7-2 and TRBJ2-7; 7 bases match TRBD1. Germline V lookup: CDR1 SGHTA, CDR2 FQGNSA. This CDR3 contains 14 residues. V lost 5 bases to trimming and J lost 3 bases; unmatched junction nucleotides: 7. The CDR3 bases are TGTGCCAGCAGCCAGGACAGGTCCCTCTACGAGCAGTACTTC. It is translated as CASSQDRSLYEQYF.

The chain couples TRBV5-4 to TRBJ2-5; 12 bases agree with TRBD2. Germline V gene sequence: CDR1 SGHNT, CDR2 YYREEE (reference sequence). The CDR3 loop spans 16 amino acids. Trimming at V came to 6 bases and at J to 4 bases, leaving 10 bases not matched to a gene. In nucleotides, the CDR3 is TGTGCCAGCACCCGGACTAGCGGGGCTCCGATAGAGACCCAGTACTTC. Translating it yields CASTRTSGAPIETQYF. Full variable domain (outside the CDR3, taken from reference TRBV5-4 and TRBJ2-5): ETGVTQSPTHLIKTRGQQVTLRCSSQSGHNTVSWYQQALGQGPQFIFQYYREEENGRGNFPPRFSGLQFPNYSSELNVNALELDDSALYLCASTRTSGAPIETQYFGPGTRLLVL.

The chain links TRBV7-2 to TRBJ2-3; D may be TRBD1 or TRBD2 (5 bases each). The germline CDR1 and CDR2 sequences are SGHTA and FQGNSA. Trimming took 2 bases from V and 4 from J, leaving 10 bases between them. The CDR3 is made up of 14 amino acids. This CDR3 reads CASSLSRGSDTQYF. The CDR3, as DNA: TGTGCCAGCAGCTTATCGAGGGGATCAGATACGCAGTATTTT.

This chain uses TRBV4-2 with TRBJ2-1; a possible D gene is TRBD2 (5 bases). Deletions cut 1 base from V and 7 bases from J, with 11 bases between. CDR1 is LGHNA and CDR2 is YNFKEQ in the germline V gene. CDR3 length: 14 amino acids. CDR3 coding DNA: TGTGCCAGCAGCCAAGGCCTTCGGGGTAATGAGCAGTTCTTC. Residues: CASSQGLRGNEQFF.

This clone appeared a few times. This rearrangement joins TRBV6-1 to TRBJ1-4; D is unclear. Germline values: CDR1 MNHNS, CDR2 SASEGT. Trimming removed 1 base at V and 8 bases at J, with 11 bases between. The CDR3 has 14 residues. The CDR3 sequence: CASSEGYGLEKLFF. CDR3 DNA: TGTGCCAGCAGTGAAGGATACGGGTTGGAAAAACTGTTTTTT.

This chain uses TRBV10-1 with TRBJ2-7; TRBD1 is a possible D gene (7 bases). Looked up from germline, CDR1 is WNHNN and CDR2 is SYGVQD (reference sequence). V was pared by 0 bases and J by 2 bases, with 14 bases between. The CDR3 is 16 residues long. The CDR3 reads CASSESGGTVPYEQYF. In nucleotides, the CDR3 is TGCGCCAGCAGTGAGTCTGGGGGGACAGTGCCCTACGAGCAGTACTTC.

V gene TRBV2 combines with J gene TRBJ2-7; 7 nucleotides match TRBD2. The CDR3 is 12 amino acids. Per germline, CDR1 SNHLY and CDR2 FYNNEI. J was trimmed by 6 bases and V by 5 bases; bases with no gene match: 4. The CDR3 protein is CASSTGGGEQYF. The CDR3, as DNA: TGTGCCAGCAGTACCGGCGGGGGCGAGCAGTACTTC.

The gene calls are TRBV6-6 and TRBJ1-1; D not certain. Trimming stripped 0 bases from V and 5 bases from J, with 13 bases between. There are 15 residues in the CDR3. Germline CDR1 is MNHNY and CDR2 is SVGAGI (reference sequence). In DNA, the CDR3 is TGTGCCAGCAGTTACTCGATGGCCGGGGTTACTGAAGCTTTCTTT. Translated: CASSYSMAGVTEAFF.

The sample holds a few counts of this clone. The V gene is TRBV4-1, the J gene TRBJ1-3; a possible D gene is TRBD1 (5 bases). Deletions cut 0 bases from V and 2 bases from J, with 14 bases between. The CDR3 length is 17 residues. Germline CDR1 reads MGHRA; CDR2 reads YSYEKL. Here the CDR3 DNA reads TGCGCCAGCAGCCAAGATCTAGGGGAGGCCACTGGAAACACCATATATTTT. Protein sequence: CASSQDLGEATGNTIYF.